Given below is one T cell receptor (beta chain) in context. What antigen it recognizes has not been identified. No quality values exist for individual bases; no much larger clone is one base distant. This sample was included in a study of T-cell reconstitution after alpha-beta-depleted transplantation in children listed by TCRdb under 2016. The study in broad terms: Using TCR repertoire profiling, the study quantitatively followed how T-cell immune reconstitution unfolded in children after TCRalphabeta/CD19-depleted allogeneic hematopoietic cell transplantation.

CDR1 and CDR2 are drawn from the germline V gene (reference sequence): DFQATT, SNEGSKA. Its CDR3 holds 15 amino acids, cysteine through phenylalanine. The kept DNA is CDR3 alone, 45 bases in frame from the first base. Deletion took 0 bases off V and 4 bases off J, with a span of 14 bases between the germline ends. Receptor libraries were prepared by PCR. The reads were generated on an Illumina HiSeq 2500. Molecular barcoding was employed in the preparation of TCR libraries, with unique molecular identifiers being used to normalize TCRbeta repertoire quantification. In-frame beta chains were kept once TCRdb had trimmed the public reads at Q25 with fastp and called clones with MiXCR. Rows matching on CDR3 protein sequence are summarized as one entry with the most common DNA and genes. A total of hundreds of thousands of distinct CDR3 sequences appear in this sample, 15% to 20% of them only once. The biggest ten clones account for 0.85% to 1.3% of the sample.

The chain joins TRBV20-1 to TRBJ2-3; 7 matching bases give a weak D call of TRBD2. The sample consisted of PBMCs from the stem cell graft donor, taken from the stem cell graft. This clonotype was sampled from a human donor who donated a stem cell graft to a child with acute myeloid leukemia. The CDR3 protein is CSARDVEGGADTQYF. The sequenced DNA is TGCAGTGCTAGAGACGTGGAGGGGGGGGCAGATACGCAGTATTTT.